This TCR beta chain was recorded in a study of blood T cell repertoires in COVID-19. Across the whole study: Samples of COVID-19 (acute and convalescent) were obtained from the United States, Italy and Spain. Nucleic acid was either cDNA or gDNA, and it came from T cells, B-cell-depleted T cells, or PBMCs.

The CDR3 has 17 amino acids. Germline CDR1 LNHNV, CDR2 YYDKDF (reference sequence). The V and J ends lost 1 base and 2 bases respectively, with 17 bases between them. As processed by the authors: Counts of nucleated cells, estimated from reference gene primer amplification, were obtained. The assay was immunoSEQ multiplex PCR, and TCRdb's table has in-frame clones only and misses some. V and J calls and clone size are as listed in that table; D and trimming were resolved from the DNA. The sample shows some 88,000 clones, 85% to 90% of them seen only once. The material sequenced was peripheral blood. This chain links TRBV15 with TRBJ2-5, with D possibly being TRBD2 (6 bases). The TCR originated in a woman aged 65 to 85 with acute or convalescent COVID-19. CDR3 protein: CATSRGSGDLRQETQYF. In nucleotides, the CDR3 is TGTGCCACCAGCAGAGGGTCGGGGGATCTTCGGCAAGAGACCCAGTACTTC.